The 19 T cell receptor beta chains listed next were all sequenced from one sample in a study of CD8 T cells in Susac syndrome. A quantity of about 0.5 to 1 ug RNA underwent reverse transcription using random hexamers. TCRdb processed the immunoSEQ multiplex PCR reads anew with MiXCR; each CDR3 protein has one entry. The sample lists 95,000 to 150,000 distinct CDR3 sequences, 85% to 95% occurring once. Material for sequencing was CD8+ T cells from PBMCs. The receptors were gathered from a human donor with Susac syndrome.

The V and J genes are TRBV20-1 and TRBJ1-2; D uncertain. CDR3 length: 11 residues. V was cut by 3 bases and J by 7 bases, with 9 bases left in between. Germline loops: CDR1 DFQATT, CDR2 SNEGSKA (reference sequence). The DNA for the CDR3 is TGCAGTGCTAGGGAAACGGGTGGCTACACCTTC. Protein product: CSARETGGYTF.

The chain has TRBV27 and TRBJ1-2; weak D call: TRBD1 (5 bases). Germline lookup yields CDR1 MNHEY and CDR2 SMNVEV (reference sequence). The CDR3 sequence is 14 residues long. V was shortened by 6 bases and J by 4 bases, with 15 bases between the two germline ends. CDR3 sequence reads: CASSSSRGSYGYTF. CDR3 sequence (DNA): TGTGCCAGCAGCTCCTCCCGGGGGAGCTATGGCTACACCTTC.

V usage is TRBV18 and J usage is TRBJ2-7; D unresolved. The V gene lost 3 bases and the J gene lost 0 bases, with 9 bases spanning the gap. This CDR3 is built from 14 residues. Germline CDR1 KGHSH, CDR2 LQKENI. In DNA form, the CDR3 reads TGTGCCAGCTCACCTTCTGAGAGCTCCTACGAGCAGTACTTC. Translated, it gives CASSPSESSYEQYF.

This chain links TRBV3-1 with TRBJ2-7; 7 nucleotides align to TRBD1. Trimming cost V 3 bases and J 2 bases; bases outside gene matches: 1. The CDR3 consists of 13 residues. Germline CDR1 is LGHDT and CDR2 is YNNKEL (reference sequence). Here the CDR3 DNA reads TGTGCCAGCAGCCACACAGGGGCCTACGAGCAGTACTTC. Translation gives CASSHTGAYEQYF.

CDR3 region: CASISRTSLNTEAFF. For the CDR3, the DNA is TGTGCCAGTATTTCTCGGACCTCACTGAACACTGAAGCTTTCTTT. The chain is built from TRBV19 and TRBJ1-1; D gene uncertain. Germline V gene data show CDR1 as LNHDA and CDR2 as SQIVND (reference sequence). V was trimmed by 7 bases and J by 0 bases, leaving 15 bases between them. The CDR3 sequence is 15 residues long.

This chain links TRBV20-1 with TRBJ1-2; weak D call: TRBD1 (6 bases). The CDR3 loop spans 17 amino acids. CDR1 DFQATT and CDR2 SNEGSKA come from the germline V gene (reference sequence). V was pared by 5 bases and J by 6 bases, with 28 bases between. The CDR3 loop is CSAPIGTPAMEGDGYTF. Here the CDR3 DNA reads TGCAGTGCTCCCATTGGGACACCTGCTATGGAAGGGGATGGCTACACCTTC.

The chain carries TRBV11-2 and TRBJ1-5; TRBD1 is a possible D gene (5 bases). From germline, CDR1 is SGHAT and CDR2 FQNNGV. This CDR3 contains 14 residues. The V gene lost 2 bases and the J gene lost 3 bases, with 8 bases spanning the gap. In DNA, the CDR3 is TGTGCCAGCAGCTTACCAGGGACCAATCAGCCCCAGCATTTT. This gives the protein CASSLPGTNQPQHF. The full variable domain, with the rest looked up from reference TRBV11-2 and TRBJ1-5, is EAGVAQSPRYKIIEKRQSVAFWCNPISGHATLYWYQQILGQGPKLLIQFQNNGVVDDSQLPKDRFSAERLKGVDSTLKIQPAKLEDSAVYLCASSLPGTNQPQHFGDGTRLSIL.

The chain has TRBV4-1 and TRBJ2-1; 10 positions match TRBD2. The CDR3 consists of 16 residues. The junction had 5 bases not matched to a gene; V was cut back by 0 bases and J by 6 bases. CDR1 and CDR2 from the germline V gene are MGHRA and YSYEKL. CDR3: CASSQEQRGGINEQFF. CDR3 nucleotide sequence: TGCGCCAGCAGCCAAGAACAGCGGGGGGGTATCAATGAGCAGTTCTTC.

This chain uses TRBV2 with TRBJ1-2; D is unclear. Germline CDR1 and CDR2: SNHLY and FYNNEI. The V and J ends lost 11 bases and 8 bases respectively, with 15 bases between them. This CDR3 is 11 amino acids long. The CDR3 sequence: CAGASRNGYTF. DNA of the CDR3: TGTGCCGGAGCGAGCAGGAACGGCTACACCTTC. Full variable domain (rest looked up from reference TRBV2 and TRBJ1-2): EPEVTQTPSHQVTQMGQEVILRCVPISNHLYFYWYRQILGQKVEFLVSFYNNEISEKSEIFDDQFSVERPDGSNFTLKIRSTKLEDSAMYFCAGASRNGYTFGSGTRLTVV.

Here the CDR3 reads CASSQDRGTGESGELFF. The CDR3 DNA is TGCGCCAGCAGCCAAGATCGAGGGACAGGGGAATCCGGGGAGCTGTTTTTT. The rearrangement uses TRBV4-3 and TRBJ2-2; 10 bases align to TRBD1. J lost 6 bases, V lost 0 bases, and 7 bases had no gene match. CDR3 length: 17 amino acids. The germline gives CDR1 LGHNA, CDR2 YSLEER.

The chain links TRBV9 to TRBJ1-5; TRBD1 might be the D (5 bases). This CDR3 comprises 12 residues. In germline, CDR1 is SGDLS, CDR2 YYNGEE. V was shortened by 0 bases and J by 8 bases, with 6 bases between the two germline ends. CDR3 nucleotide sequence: TGTGCCAGCAGCGTAGGAGGGGAGCCCCAGCATTTT. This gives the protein CASSVGGEPQHF.

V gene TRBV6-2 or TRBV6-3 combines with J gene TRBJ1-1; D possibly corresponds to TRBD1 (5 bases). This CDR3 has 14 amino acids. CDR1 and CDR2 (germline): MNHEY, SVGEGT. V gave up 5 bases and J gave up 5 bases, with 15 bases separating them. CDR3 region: CASSHLEGRTEAFF. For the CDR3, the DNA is TGTGCCAGCAGTCACTTGGAGGGGAGGACTGAAGCTTTCTTT.

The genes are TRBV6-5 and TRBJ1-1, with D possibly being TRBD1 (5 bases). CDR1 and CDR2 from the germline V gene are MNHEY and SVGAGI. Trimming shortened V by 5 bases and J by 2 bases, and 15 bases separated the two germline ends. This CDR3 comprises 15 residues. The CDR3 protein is CASSPPGTQNTEAFF. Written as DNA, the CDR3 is TGTGCCAGCAGTCCCCCCGGGACTCAAAACACTGAAGCTTTCTTT.

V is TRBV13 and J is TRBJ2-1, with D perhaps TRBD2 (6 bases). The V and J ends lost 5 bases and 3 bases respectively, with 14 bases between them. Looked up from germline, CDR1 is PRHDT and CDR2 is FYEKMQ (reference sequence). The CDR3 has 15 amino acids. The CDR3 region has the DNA TGTGCCAGCAGCATCCCGGAGGGGAACTACAATGAGCAGTTCTTC. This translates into CASSIPEGNYNEQFF.

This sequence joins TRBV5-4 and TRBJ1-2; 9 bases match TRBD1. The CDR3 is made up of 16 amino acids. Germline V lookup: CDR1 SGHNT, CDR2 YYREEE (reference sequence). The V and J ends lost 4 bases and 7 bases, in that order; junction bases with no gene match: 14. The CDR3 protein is CASSTAQGANLFGYTF. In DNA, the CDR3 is TGTGCCAGCAGCACGGCACAGGGGGCGAATTTATTTGGCTACACCTTC.

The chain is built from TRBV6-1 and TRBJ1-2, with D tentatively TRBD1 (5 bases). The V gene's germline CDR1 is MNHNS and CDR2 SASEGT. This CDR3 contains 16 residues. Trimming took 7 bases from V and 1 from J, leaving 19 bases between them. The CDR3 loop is CASTEVGQGINYGYTF. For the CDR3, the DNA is TGTGCCAGCACTGAGGTCGGTCAGGGAATTAACTATGGCTACACCTTC.

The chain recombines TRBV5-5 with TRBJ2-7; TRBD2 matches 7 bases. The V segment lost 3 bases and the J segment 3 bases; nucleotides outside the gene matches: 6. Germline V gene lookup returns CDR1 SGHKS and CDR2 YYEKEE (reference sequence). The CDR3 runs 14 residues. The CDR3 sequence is CASSWGLNDYEQYF. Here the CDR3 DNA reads TGTGCCAGCAGCTGGGGACTAAACGACTACGAGCAGTACTTC.

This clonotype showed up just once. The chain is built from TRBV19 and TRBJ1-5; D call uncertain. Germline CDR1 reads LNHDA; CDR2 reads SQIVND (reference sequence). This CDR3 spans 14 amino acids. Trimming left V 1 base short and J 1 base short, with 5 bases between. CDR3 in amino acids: CASSIAKSNQPQHF. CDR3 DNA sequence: TGTGCCAGTAGTATAGCAAAGAGCAATCAGCCCCAGCATTTT. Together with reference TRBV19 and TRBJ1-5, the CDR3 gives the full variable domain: DGGITQSPKYLFRKEGQNVTLSCEQNLNHDAMYWYRQDPGQGLRLIYYSQIVNDFQKGDIAEGYSVSREKKESFPLTVTSAQKNPTAFYLCASSIAKSNQPQHFGDGTRLSIL.

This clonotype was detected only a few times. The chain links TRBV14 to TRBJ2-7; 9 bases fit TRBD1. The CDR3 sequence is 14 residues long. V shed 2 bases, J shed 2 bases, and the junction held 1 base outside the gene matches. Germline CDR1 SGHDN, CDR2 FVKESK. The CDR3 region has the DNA TGTGCCAGCAGCCAAAGGGACAGGGCCTACGAGCAGTACTTC. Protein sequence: CASSQRDRAYEQYF.